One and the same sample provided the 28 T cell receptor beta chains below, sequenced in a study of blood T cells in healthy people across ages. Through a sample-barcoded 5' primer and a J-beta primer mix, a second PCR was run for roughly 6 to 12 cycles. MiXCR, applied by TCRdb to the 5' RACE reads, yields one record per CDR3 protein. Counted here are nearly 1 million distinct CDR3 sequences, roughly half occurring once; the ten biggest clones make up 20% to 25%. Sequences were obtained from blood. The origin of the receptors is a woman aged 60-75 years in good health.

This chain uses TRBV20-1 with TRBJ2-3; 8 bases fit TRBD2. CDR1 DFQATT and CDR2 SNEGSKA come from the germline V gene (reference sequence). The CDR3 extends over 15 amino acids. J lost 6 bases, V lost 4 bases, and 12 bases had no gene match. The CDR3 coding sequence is TGCAGTGCTACAAGTTCGGGAGGGAGGAGTGATACGCAGTATTTT. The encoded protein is CSATSSGGRSDTQYF.

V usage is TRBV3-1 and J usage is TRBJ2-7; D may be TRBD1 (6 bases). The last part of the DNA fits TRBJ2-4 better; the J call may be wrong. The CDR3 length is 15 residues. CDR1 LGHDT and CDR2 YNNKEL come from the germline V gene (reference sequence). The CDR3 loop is CASSQDRTGLHIQYF. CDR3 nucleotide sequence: TGTGCCAGCAGCCAAGATCGCACAGGGCTCCACATTCAGTACTTC.

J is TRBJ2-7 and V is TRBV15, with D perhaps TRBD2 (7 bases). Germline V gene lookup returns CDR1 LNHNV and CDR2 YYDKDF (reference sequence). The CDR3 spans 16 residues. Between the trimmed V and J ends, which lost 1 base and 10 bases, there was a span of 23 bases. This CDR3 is CATSRGGEGQKRYQYF. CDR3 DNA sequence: TGTGCCACCAGCAGAGGGGGGGAGGGACAAAAAAGGTACCAGTACTTC.

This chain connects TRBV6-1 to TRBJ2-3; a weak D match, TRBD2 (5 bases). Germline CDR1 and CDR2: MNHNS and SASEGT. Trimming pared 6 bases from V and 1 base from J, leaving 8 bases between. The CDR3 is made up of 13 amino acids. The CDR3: CASRMEGTDTQYF. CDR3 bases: TGTGCCAGCAGGATGGAGGGCACAGATACGCAGTATTTT.

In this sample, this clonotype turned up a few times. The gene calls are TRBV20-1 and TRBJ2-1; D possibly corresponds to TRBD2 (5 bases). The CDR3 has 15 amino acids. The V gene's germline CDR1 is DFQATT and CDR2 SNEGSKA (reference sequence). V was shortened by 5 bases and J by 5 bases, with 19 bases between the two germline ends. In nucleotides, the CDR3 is TGCAGTGCTGGGCTACGGGGTAAACACCACAATGAGCAGTTCTTC. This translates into CSAGLRGKHHNEQFF.

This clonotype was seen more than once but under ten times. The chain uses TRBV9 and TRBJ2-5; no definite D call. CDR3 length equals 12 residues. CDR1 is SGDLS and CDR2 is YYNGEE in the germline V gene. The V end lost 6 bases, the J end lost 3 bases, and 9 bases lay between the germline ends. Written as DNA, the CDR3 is TGTGCCAGCAATGACGGTGAAGAGACCCAGTACTTC. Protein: CASNDGEETQYF.

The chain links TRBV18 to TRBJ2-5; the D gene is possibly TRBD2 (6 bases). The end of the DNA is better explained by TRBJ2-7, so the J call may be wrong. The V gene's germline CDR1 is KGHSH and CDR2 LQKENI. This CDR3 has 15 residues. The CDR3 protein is CASSPTREALYEQYF. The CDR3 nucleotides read TGTGCCAGCTCACCAACGAGGGAGGCCCTCTACGAGCAGTACTTC.

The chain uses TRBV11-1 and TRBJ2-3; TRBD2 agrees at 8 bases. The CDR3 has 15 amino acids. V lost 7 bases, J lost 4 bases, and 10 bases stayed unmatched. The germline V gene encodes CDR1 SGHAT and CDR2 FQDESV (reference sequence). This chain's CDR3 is CASTAGGRVADTQYF. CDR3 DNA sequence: TGTGCCAGCACCGCGGGGGGCAGGGTAGCAGATACGCAGTATTTT.

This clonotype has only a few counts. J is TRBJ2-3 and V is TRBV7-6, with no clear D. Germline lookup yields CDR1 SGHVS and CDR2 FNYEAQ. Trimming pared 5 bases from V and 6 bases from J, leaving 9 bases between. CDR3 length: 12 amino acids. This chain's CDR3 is CASSNFRDTQYF. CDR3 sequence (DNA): TGTGCCAGCAGCAATTTCCGGGATACGCAGTATTTT.

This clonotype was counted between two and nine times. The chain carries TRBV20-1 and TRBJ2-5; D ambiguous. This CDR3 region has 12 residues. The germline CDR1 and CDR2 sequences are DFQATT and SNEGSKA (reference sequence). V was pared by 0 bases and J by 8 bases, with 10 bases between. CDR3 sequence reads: CSARDGDRTQYF. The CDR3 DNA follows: TGCAGTGCTAGAGATGGTGACCGAACCCAGTACTTC.

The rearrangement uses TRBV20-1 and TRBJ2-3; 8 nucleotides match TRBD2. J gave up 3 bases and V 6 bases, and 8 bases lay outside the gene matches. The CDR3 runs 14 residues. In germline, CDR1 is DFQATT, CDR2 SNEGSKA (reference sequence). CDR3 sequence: CSAGGGGETDTQYF. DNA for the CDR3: TGCAGTGCCGGGGGGGGAGGCGAAACAGATACGCAGTATTTT.

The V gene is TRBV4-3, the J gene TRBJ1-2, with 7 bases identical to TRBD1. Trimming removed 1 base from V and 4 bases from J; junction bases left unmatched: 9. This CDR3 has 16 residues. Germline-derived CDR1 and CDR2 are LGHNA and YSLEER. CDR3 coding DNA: TGCGCCAGCAGCCAAGCTCGTAGACAGGGCGGCTATGGCTACACCTTC. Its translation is CASSQARRQGGYGYTF.

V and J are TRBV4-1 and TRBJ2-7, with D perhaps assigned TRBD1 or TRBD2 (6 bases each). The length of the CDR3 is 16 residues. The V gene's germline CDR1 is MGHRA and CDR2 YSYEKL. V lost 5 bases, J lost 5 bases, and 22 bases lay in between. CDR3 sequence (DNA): TGCGCCAGCAGCAAATTTGGGGGGCAGGTCCCCCACGAGCAGTACTTC. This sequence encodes CASSKFGGQVPHEQYF.

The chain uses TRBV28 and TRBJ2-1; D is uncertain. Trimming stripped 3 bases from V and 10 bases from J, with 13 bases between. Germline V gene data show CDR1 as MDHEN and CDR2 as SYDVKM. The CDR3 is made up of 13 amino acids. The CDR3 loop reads CASSFARDREQFF. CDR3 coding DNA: TGTGCCAGCAGTTTCGCTAGGGATCGCGAGCAGTTCTTC.

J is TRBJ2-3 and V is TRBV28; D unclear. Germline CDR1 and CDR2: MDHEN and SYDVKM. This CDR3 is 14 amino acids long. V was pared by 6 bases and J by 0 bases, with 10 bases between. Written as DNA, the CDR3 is TGTGCCAGCAGATCCGCAGCTAGCACAGATACGCAGTATTTT. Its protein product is CASRSAASTDTQYF.

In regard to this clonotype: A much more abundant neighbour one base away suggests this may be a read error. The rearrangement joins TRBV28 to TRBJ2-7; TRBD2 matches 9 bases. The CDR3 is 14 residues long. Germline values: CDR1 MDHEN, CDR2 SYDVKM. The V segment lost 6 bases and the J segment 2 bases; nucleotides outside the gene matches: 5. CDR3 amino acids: CASSIAGVPYEQYF. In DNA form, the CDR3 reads TGTGCCAGCAGCATAGCGGGAGTCCCCTACGAGCAGTACTTC.

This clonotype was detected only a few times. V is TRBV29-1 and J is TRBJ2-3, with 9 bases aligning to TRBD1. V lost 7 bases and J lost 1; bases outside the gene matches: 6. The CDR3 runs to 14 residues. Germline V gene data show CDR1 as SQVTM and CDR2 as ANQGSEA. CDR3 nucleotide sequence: TGCAGCGCTAACCGGGACAGGGGCACAGATACGCAGTATTTT. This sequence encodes CSANRDRGTDTQYF.

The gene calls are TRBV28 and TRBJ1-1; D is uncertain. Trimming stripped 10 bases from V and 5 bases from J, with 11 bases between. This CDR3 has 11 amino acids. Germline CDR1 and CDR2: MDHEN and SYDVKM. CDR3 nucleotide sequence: TGTGCCACATTAGGTGAGACTGAAGCTTTCTTT. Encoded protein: CATLGETEAFF.

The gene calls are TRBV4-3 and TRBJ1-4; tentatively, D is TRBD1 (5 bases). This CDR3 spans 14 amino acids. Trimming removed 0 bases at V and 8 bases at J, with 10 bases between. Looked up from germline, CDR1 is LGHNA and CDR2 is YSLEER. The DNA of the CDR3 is TGCGCCAGCAGCCAAGACAGGGCTCGGGAAAAACTGTTTTTT. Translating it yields CASSQDRAREKLFF.

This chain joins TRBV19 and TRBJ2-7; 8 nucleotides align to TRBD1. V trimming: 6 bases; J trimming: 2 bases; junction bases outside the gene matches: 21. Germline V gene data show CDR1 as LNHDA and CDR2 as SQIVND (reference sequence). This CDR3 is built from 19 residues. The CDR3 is CASSPRPGTGTLLTYEQYF. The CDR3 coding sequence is TGTGCCAGTAGCCCTCGACCCGGGACAGGAACCCTTCTGACCTACGAGCAGTACTTC.

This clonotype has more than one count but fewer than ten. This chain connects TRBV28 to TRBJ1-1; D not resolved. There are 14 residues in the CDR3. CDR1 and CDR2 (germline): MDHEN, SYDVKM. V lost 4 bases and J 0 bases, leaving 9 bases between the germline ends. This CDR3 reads CASSSGIMNTEAFF. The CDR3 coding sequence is TGTGCCAGCAGTTCCGGGATCATGAACACTGAAGCTTTCTTT.

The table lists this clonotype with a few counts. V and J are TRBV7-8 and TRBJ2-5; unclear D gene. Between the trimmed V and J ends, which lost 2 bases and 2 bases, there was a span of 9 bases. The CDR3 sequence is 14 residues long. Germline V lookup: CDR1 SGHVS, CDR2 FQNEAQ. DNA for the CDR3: TGTGCCAGCAGCTTAAACCCCGGACAAGAGACCCAGTACTTC. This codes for CASSLNPGQETQYF.

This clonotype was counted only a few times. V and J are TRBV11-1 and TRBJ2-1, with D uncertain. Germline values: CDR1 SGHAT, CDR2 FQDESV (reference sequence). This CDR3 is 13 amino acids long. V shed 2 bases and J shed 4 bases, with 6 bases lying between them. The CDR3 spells CASSLMLYNEQFF. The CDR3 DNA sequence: TGTGCCAGCAGCTTAATGCTTTACAATGAGCAGTTCTTC. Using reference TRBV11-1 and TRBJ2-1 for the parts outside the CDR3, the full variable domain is EAEVAQSPRYKITEKSQAVAFWCDPISGHATLYWYRQILGQGPELLVQFQDESVVDDSQLPKDRFSAERLKGVDSTLKIQPAELGDSAMYLCASSLMLYNEQFFGPGTRLTVL.

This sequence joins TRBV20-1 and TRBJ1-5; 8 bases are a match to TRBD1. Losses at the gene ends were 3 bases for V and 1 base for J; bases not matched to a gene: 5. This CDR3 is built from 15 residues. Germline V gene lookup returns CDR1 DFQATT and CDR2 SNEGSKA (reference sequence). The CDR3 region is CSASAGQVSNQPQHF. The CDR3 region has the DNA TGCAGTGCTAGCGCGGGACAGGTGAGCAATCAGCCCCAGCATTTT.

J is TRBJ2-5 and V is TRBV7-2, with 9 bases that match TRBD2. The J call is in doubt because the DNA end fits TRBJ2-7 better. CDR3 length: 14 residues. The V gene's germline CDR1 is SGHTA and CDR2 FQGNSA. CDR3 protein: CASSVKWTSDEQYF. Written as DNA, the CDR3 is TGTGCCAGCAGCGTAAAATGGACTAGCGACGAGCAGTACTTC.

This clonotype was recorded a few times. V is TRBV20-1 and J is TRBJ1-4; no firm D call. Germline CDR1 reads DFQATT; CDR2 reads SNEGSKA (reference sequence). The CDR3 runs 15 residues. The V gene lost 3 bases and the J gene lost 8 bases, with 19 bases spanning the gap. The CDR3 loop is CSARRTGSGREKLFF. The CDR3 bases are TGCAGTGCTAGGCGGACCGGGTCCGGCAGGGAAAAACTGTTTTTT.

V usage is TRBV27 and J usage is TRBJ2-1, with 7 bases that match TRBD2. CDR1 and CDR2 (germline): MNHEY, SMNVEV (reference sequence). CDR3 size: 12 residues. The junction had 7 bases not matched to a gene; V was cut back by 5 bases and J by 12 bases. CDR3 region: CASSDLGGRQFF. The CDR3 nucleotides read TGTGCCAGCAGTGACCTCGGCGGGAGGCAGTTCTTC.

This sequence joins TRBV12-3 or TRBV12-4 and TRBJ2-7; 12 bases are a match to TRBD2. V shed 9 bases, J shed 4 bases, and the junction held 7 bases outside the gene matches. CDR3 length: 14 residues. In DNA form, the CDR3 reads TGTGCCAGTATTTGGACTAGCGGGATTTACGAGCAGTACTTC. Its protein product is CASIWTSGIYEQYF.